This T cell receptor (beta chain) is from a study of post-analysis software for immune sequencing data (dated by TCRdb to between 2015 and 2016). Notes on the research overall: Disease courses on record covered relapsing-remitting, secondary progressive and progressive-relapsing multiple sclerosis, though some patients had no subtype annotation. Patient repertoires were compared against 11 previously published healthy control repertoires from donors aged roughly 6 to 27 years. A subset of samples was prepared in parallel using single-end sample barcoding, then pooled and co-amplified after Illumina adapter ligation.

TCR beta repertoires were profiled from peripheral blood of roughly 13 young patients with multiple sclerosis to demonstrate the VDJtools post-analysis software. The multiple sclerosis patients were children and adolescents ranging in age from roughly 6 to 15 years. The library relied on PCR. The sequencing machine was an Illumina HiSeq 2500. To reduce PCR and sequencing biases, unique molecular identifiers were built into the TCR beta cDNA libraries. Per 1 to 10 million input T cells, roughly 500,000 cDNA molecules were obtained, such that each molecule approximated one T cell. The patient libraries were prepared and sequenced using the same protocol as the earlier healthy control dataset. Within a given batch, samples were prepared together, multiplexed and sequenced on the same HiSeq lane. The study's processing was this. MIGEC handled the raw barcoded reads, throwing out single-read molecular identifier groups before consensus assembly and CDR3 extraction. VDJtools was used for post-analysis of the clonotype tables, and diversity was normalized by down-sampling every dataset to the size of the smallest sample. In repertoire overlap clustering, CDR3 amino acid sequences, but not nucleotide sequences, were matched to correct batch-related cross-sample contamination. TCRdb cleaned the public reads at Q25 with fastp, built clones with MiXCR and kept in-frame beta chains. Identical CDR3 protein sequences are pooled into one entry, listed with their most common genes and DNA. TCRdb, not the original authors, processed these V and J calls. In all, the sample holds over 250,000 distinct CDR3 sequences, and 36% of those were seen once. Around 5.2% of the sample belongs to the ten largest clones.

About this clonotype: Its binding antigen is unknown. A junction end diverges from the germline sequence, so it may reflect a read error.

The CDR3 runs 18 residues from the cysteine to the phenylalanine. Only the CDR3 portion is preserved as DNA: 54 bases, with reading frame beginning at the first base. CDR1 and CDR2, looked up from the germline V gene, are SGHVS and FNYEAQ. Here is what the overall study found, with its caveats: Strong co-clustering of samples prepared in the same batch was shown by direct clustering with F measure, prompting a batch-effect correction. The control group was slightly older than the multiple sclerosis patient group. Significantly higher frequencies in patients than in controls were found for five or six TRBV segments, including TRBV5-6, TRBV5-1 and TRBV20-1. Compared with controls, multiple sclerosis patients had significantly lower normalized Chao1 diversity, a finding suggesting substantial peripheral T-cell clonal expansion.

Sequencing was done on a sample of blood. The TCR sequence derives from a girl aged 5 to 17 with multiple sclerosis. Recombination connected TRBV7-6 to TRBJ1-1; the D segment could be TRBD1, given 5 matching bases. The bases read TGTGCCGGCAGCTCCGGGGCGAGGGATCCCGGTTTGGGCACTGAAGCTTTCTTT. This gives the protein CAGSSGARDPGLGTEAFF.